These T cell receptor beta chains were read from a single sample in a study of a mutant IDH1 vaccine in newly diagnosed glioma. Method: immunoSEQ multiplex PCR; TCRdb's copy keeps in-frame clones and lacks some. Found here are just over 65,000 clones, less than 90% of them singletons; the top ten hold approximately 12%. Antigens for these TCRs are unknown. The sequencing used PBMCs, collected from a glioma patient whose treatment included an IDH1 peptide vaccine. These receptors were taken from a man aged 18 to 35 with glioma. CDR3s include the opening cysteine and the closing phenylalanine or tryptophan. A D gene is named only where the DNA matches it firmly. Clone size is stated in some rows and not others, as once, few, many or a class when expanded.

clone_size: NA; v_call: TRBV4-2; j_call: TRBJ1-4; d_call: NA; cdr3_length: 17; cdr3_nt: TGTGCCAGCAGCTTGGGGTCCGGGGACAAGACACGGGAAAAACTGTTTTTT; cdr3_aa: CASSLGSGDKTREKLFF
clone_size: few; v_call: TRBV30; j_call: TRBJ1-1; d_call: NA; cdr3_length: 13; cdr3_nt: TGTGCCTGGAGTGTACAAAGGAACACTGAAGCTTTCTTT; cdr3_aa: CAWSVQRNTEAFF
clone_size: NA; v_call: TRBV30; j_call: TRBJ2-7; d_call: TRBD2; cdr3_length: 15; cdr3_nt: TGTGCCTGGAGTGATAGCGGGTCGAGCTCCTACGAGCAGTACTTC; cdr3_aa: CAWSDSGSSSYEQYF
clone_size: NA; v_call: TRBV9; j_call: TRBJ2-7; d_call: TRBD2; cdr3_length: 15; cdr3_nt: TGTGCCAGCAGCCCTAGGGGTAGCGGGACCTACGAGCAGTACTTC; cdr3_aa: CASSPRGSGTYEQYF
clone_size: NA; v_call: TRBV4-1; j_call: TRBJ1-2; d_call: NA; cdr3_length: 21; cdr3_nt: TGCGCCAGCAGCCAAGAGGGCCAACTGGGGACCGAGGATCGACCGAACTATGGCTACACCTTC; cdr3_aa: CASSQEGQLGTEDRPNYGYTF
clone_size: NA; v_call: TRBV9; j_call: TRBJ2-1; d_call: TRBD2; cdr3_length: 15; cdr3_nt: TGTGCCAGCAGCGTGAGCGGGAGCTCCTACAATGAGCAGTTCTTC; cdr3_aa: CASSVSGSSYNEQFF
clone_size: NA; v_call: TRBV4-1; j_call: TRBJ1-6; d_call: NA; cdr3_length: 15; cdr3_nt: TGCGCCAGCAGCCCCCGGGCAGGGTTACGGTCACCCCTCCACTTT; cdr3_aa: CASSPRAGLRSPLHF
clone_size: NA; v_call: TRBV4-3; j_call: TRBJ2-3; d_call: NA; cdr3_length: 15; cdr3_nt: TGCGCCAGCAGCCAAGATGATGACAGCACAGATACGCAGTATTTT; cdr3_aa: CASSQDDDSTDTQYF
clone_size: NA; v_call: TRBV25-1; j_call: TRBJ1-3; d_call: NA; cdr3_length: 16; cdr3_nt: TGTGCCAGCAGTGAAAGGCTTGGAGGTGCTGGAAACACCATATATTTT; cdr3_aa: CASSERLGGAGNTIYF
clone_size: NA; v_call: TRBV7-9; j_call: TRBJ2-2; d_call: TRBD2; cdr3_length: 17; cdr3_nt: TGTGCCAGCAGCTCAAATGGACTAGGGGATAACACCGGGGAGCTGTTTTTT; cdr3_aa: CASSSNGLGDNTGELFF
clone_size: NA; v_call: TRBV27; j_call: TRBJ1-2; d_call: TRBD1; cdr3_length: 15; cdr3_nt: TGTGCCAGCAGTCCCGGGACAGCGGATAACTATGGCTACACCTTC; cdr3_aa: CASSPGTADNYGYTF
clone_size: once; v_call: TRBV7-8; j_call: TRBJ1-2; d_call: TRBD1; cdr3_length: 14; cdr3_nt: TGTGCCAGCAGCTTCTCAGGGGGTAGCCATGGCTACACCTTC; cdr3_aa: CASSFSGGSHGYTF
clone_size: NA; v_call: TRBV19; j_call: TRBJ1-4; d_call: NA; cdr3_length: 14; cdr3_nt: TGTGCCAGTAGTACCGGTCTTTTGAATGAAAAACTGTTTTTT; cdr3_aa: CASSTGLLNEKLFF
clone_size: NA; v_call: TRBV2; j_call: TRBJ2-7; d_call: NA; cdr3_length: 18; cdr3_nt: TGTGCCAGCAGTGACGGGACAATACTTCTTCCGGACTCTTACGAGCAGTACTTC; cdr3_aa: CASSDGTILLPDSYEQYF
clone_size: NA; v_call: TRBV4-1; j_call: TRBJ2-1; d_call: NA; cdr3_length: 17; cdr3_nt: TGCGCCAGCAGCCAAGAGGTCGGGACACAAGGGGGCAATGAGCAGTTCTTC; cdr3_aa: CASSQEVGTQGGNEQFF
clone_size: NA; v_call: TRBV7-9; j_call: TRBJ2-7; d_call: NA; cdr3_length: 15; cdr3_nt: TGTGCCAGCAGCTTAGCGGCCATTTCGTCCTACGAGCAGTACTTC; cdr3_aa: CASSLAAISSYEQYF
clone_size: NA; v_call: TRBV5-4; j_call: TRBJ2-4; d_call: TRBD1; cdr3_length: 15; cdr3_nt: TGTGCCAGCAGCTCGGGACAGGACCAGGGGCACATTCAGTACTTC; cdr3_aa: CASSSGQDQGHIQYF
clone_size: NA; v_call: TRBV28; j_call: TRBJ1-2; d_call: NA; cdr3_length: 12; cdr3_nt: TGTGCCAGCAGTTCCAGGATCTATGGCTACACCTTC; cdr3_aa: CASSSRIYGYTF
clone_size: NA; v_call: TRBV6-1; j_call: TRBJ1-1; d_call: NA; cdr3_length: 12; cdr3_nt: TGTGCCAGTAGGGGCTTAAACACTGAAGCTTTCTTT; cdr3_aa: CASRGLNTEAFF
clone_size: few; v_call: TRBV30; j_call: TRBJ1-1; d_call: NA; cdr3_length: 14; cdr3_nt: TGTGCCTGGAACATGGGACGGGGAGACACTGAAGCTTTCTTT; cdr3_aa: CAWNMGRGDTEAFF
clone_size: NA; v_call: TRBV15; j_call: TRBJ1-6; d_call: NA; cdr3_length: 15; cdr3_nt: TGTGCCACCAGCAGTTTCGTGGGGGCCAATTCACCCCTCCACTTT; cdr3_aa: CATSSFVGANSPLHF
clone_size: once; v_call: TRBV6-5; j_call: TRBJ2-5; d_call: NA; cdr3_length: 15; cdr3_nt: TGTGCCAGCAGTTACTCATGGCCGCCGGGAGAGACCCAGTACTTC; cdr3_aa: CASSYSWPPGETQYF
clone_size: NA; v_call: TRBV5-1; j_call: TRBJ2-1; d_call: TRBD2; cdr3_length: 18; cdr3_nt: TGCGCCAGCAGCTCTGAGGGACTAGCGGGAGGGGTGTACAATGAGCAGTTCTTC; cdr3_aa: CASSSEGLAGGVYNEQFF
clone_size: few; v_call: TRBV9; j_call: TRBJ1-1; d_call: NA; cdr3_length: 15; cdr3_nt: TGTGCCAGCAGCGCAGGGGTTGGAGTTGGCACTGAAGCTTTCTTT; cdr3_aa: CASSAGVGVGTEAFF
clone_size: NA; v_call: TRBV7-6; j_call: TRBJ1-6; d_call: NA; cdr3_length: 16; cdr3_nt: TGTGCCAGCAGCTTAGAAGGGACCCCAATCGGGGCACCCCTCCACTTT; cdr3_aa: CASSLEGTPIGAPLHF
clone_size: few; v_call: TRBV30; j_call: TRBJ1-1; d_call: NA; cdr3_length: 14; cdr3_nt: TGTGCCTCTAACGGGGGACTGGGAGACACTGAAGCTTTCTTT; cdr3_aa: CASNGGLGDTEAFF
clone_size: NA; v_call: TRBV7-9; j_call: TRBJ1-2; d_call: TRBD1; cdr3_length: 14; cdr3_nt: TGTGCCAGCAGCCGAACCGGGACAGGGAGAGGCTACACCTTC; cdr3_aa: CASSRTGTGRGYTF
clone_size: NA; v_call: TRBV25-1; j_call: TRBJ2-2; d_call: NA; cdr3_length: 11; cdr3_nt: TGTGCCAGCAGTGTTTCCGGGGAGCTGTTTTTT; cdr3_aa: CASSVSGELFF
clone_size: NA; v_call: TRBV27; j_call: TRBJ1-5; d_call: TRBD1; cdr3_length: 16; cdr3_nt: TGTGCCAGCAGTTTTTATGGGCAGGGGGCGTTTCAGCCCCAGCATTTT; cdr3_aa: CASSFYGQGAFQPQHF
clone_size: NA; v_call: TRBV7-2; j_call: TRBJ2-7; d_call: NA; cdr3_length: 16; cdr3_nt: TGTGCCAGCAGTCTAAAATCAGGGGGGCGATCGCTCGAGCAGTACTTC; cdr3_aa: CASSLKSGGRSLEQYF
clone_size: NA; v_call: TRBV5-6; j_call: TRBJ1-5; d_call: NA; cdr3_length: 14; cdr3_nt: TGTGCCAGCAGCTTGGGGTATAGCAATCAGCCCCAGCATTTT; cdr3_aa: CASSLGYSNQPQHF
clone_size: NA; v_call: TRBV7-9; j_call: TRBJ2-5; d_call: NA; cdr3_length: 13; cdr3_nt: TGTGCCAGCAGCTTAAGGACCCCAGGGACCCAGTACTTC; cdr3_aa: CASSLRTPGTQYF
clone_size: NA; v_call: TRBV18; j_call: TRBJ2-3; d_call: NA; cdr3_length: 12; cdr3_nt: TGTGCCAGCTCTCCGCGGGCAGATACGCAGTATTTT; cdr3_aa: CASSPRADTQYF
clone_size: NA; v_call: TRBV7-2; j_call: TRBJ2-2; d_call: NA; cdr3_length: 14; cdr3_nt: TGTGCCAGCAGCCAGTCTGCGAGCACCGGGGAGCTGTTTTTT; cdr3_aa: CASSQSASTGELFF
clone_size: NA; v_call: TRBV5-1; j_call: TRBJ2-7; d_call: NA; cdr3_length: 13; cdr3_nt: TGCGCCAGCAGCATGGTCAGAAACTACGAGCAGTACTTC; cdr3_aa: CASSMVRNYEQYF
clone_size: NA; v_call: TRBV5-6; j_call: TRBJ2-1; d_call: NA; cdr3_length: 14; cdr3_nt: TGTGCCAGCAGCACCGGGCTGCCATACAATGAGCAGTTCTTC; cdr3_aa: CASSTGLPYNEQFF
clone_size: NA; v_call: TRBV19; j_call: TRBJ1-5; d_call: TRBD1; cdr3_length: 15; cdr3_nt: TGTGCCAGTAGTATAAGGGGACAGGTGTATCAGCCCCAGCATTTT; cdr3_aa: CASSIRGQVYQPQHF
clone_size: NA; v_call: TRBV10-3; j_call: TRBJ1-2; d_call: NA; cdr3_length: 13; cdr3_nt: TGTGCCAACTCAAGGGGGACGCCGTATGGCTACACCTTC; cdr3_aa: CANSRGTPYGYTF
clone_size: NA; v_call: TRBV13; j_call: TRBJ2-1; d_call: NA; cdr3_length: 14; cdr3_nt: TGTGCCAGCAGCTTAGAGCAGGGGATCGATGAGCAGTTCTTC; cdr3_aa: CASSLEQGIDEQFF
clone_size: NA; v_call: TRBV6-1; j_call: TRBJ2-7; d_call: NA; cdr3_length: 16; cdr3_nt: TGTGCCAGCAGTGAAGCTGGAGGGAGGCTCTCCTACGAGCAGTACTTC; cdr3_aa: CASSEAGGRLSYEQYF
clone_size: NA; v_call: TRBV19; j_call: TRBJ1-2; d_call: TRBD1; cdr3_length: 13; cdr3_nt: TGTGCCAGTAGGGCCGGGACAGCCTATGGCTACACCTTC; cdr3_aa: CASRAGTAYGYTF
clone_size: NA; v_call: TRBV27; j_call: TRBJ1-5; d_call: NA; cdr3_length: 14; cdr3_nt: TGTGCCAGCAGTTTAAGCAGGGGTACAAAGCCCCAGCATTTT; cdr3_aa: CASSLSRGTKPQHF
clone_size: NA; v_call: TRBV5-4; j_call: TRBJ2-7; d_call: TRBD2; cdr3_length: 15; cdr3_nt: TGTGCCAGCAGCTTGGGGAGCGGGAGGGGAAACGAGCAGTACTTC; cdr3_aa: CASSLGSGRGNEQYF
clone_size: NA; v_call: TRBV27; j_call: TRBJ2-5; d_call: NA; cdr3_length: 15; cdr3_nt: TGTGCCAGCAGTCCCCTAACGGCGGGTAAAGAGACCCAGTACTTC; cdr3_aa: CASSPLTAGKETQYF
clone_size: NA; v_call: TRBV19; j_call: TRBJ2-1; d_call: TRBD1; cdr3_length: 16; cdr3_nt: TGTGCCAGTAGTTCCCCCCCCGGGACAGGCTACAATGAGCAGTTCTTC; cdr3_aa: CASSSPPGTGYNEQFF
clone_size: NA; v_call: TRBV30; j_call: TRBJ2-7; d_call: TRBD2; cdr3_length: 15; cdr3_nt: TGTGCCTGGAGTGTACGTCGAGCGGGAGCGGACGAGCAGTACTTC; cdr3_aa: CAWSVRRAGADEQYF
clone_size: NA; v_call: TRBV2; j_call: TRBJ2-1; d_call: TRBD1; cdr3_length: 15; cdr3_nt: TGTGCCAGCAGTTCGGACAGGGGGAGATACAATGAGCAGTTCTTC; cdr3_aa: CASSSDRGRYNEQFF
clone_size: NA; v_call: TRBV27; j_call: TRBJ1-2; d_call: NA; cdr3_length: 15; cdr3_nt: TGTGCCAGCAGTTTATCGGTTTCAGGGTGGCTCGGCTACACCTTC; cdr3_aa: CASSLSVSGWLGYTF
clone_size: NA; v_call: TRBV19; j_call: TRBJ1-1; d_call: TRBD1; cdr3_length: 14; cdr3_nt: TGTGCCAGTGCTAACCGGGACAGGGGACCTGAAGCTTTCTTT; cdr3_aa: CASANRDRGPEAFF
clone_size: once; v_call: TRBV12-5; j_call: TRBJ2-5; d_call: TRBD1; cdr3_length: 16; cdr3_nt: TGTGCTAGTGCCCCCCCATTAGGGACAGGCGAAGAGACCCAGTACTTC; cdr3_aa: CASAPPLGTGEETQYF
clone_size: NA; v_call: TRBV5-1; j_call: TRBJ1-3; d_call: NA; cdr3_length: 16; cdr3_nt: TGCGCCAGCAGCTTGGAAGGGGGAGTCTCTGGAAACACCATATATTTT; cdr3_aa: CASSLEGGVSGNTIYF
clone_size: NA; v_call: TRBV10-3; j_call: TRBJ2-3; d_call: TRBD1; cdr3_length: 13; cdr3_nt: TGTGCCATCAGACAGGGGTTTGAAGATACGCAGTATTTT; cdr3_aa: CAIRQGFEDTQYF
clone_size: NA; v_call: TRBV4-3; j_call: TRBJ2-7; d_call: NA; cdr3_length: 16; cdr3_nt: TGCGCCAGCAGCCAAGATCGGGATCCAGCCTCCTACGAGCAGTACTTC; cdr3_aa: CASSQDRDPASYEQYF
clone_size: NA; v_call: TRBV5-4; j_call: TRBJ2-5; d_call: TRBD2; cdr3_length: 14; cdr3_nt: TGTGCCAGCAGCACCCGGACTAGGAAAGAGACCCAGTACTTC; cdr3_aa: CASSTRTRKETQYF